The T cell receptor (beta chain) described here comes from a study of shared clonotypes between healthy human individuals. Deep level was the assay's run setting. The repertoire was sequenced with immunoSEQ multiplex PCR; TCRdb's copy has only in-frame clones and lacks some. The sample consists of hundreds of thousands of clones, roughly 95% of them appearing once. Positively selected for CCR7, the CD45RO-negative cells used as naive CD8 cells excluded terminally differentiated effector memory CD45RA+ cells. None of the donors, who were healthy HIV-negative adults, had recently had acute infections or vaccinations. A word on this clone: As yet, its antigen is unknown.

Whole-study findings and limits: Estimated clonotype richness was generally higher in naive than memory subsets. Shared across a few donors were around 5% of the naive CD4 clonotypes.

There are 17 residues in the CDR3. The V and J ends lost 3 bases and 5 bases, in that order; junction bases with no gene match: 9. The germline CDR1 and CDR2 sequences are MNHEY and SMNVEV (reference sequence). This sequence joins TRBV27 and TRBJ2-2; TRBD2 matches 10 bases. The sequenced sample consisted of naive CD8+ T cells sorted from blood. This TCR derives from a woman aged 30 to 39 in good health. CDR3 residues: CASSFMWASGRTGELFF. Here the CDR3 DNA reads TGTGCCAGCAGTTTTATGTGGGCTAGCGGGAGAACCGGGGAGCTGTTTTTT.